These 20 T cell receptor beta chains share one sample of origin, sequenced in a study of Ad26.COV2.S vaccination and SARS-CoV-2 variants. Here immunoSEQ multiplex PCR was the method, and the copy in TCRdb shows in-frame clones only, minus some. The data contain 440,000 or so clones, approximately 90% of them seen just once; the ten biggest clones take up more than 1.5%. Treatment denoted: around 19 received Ad26.COV2.S at low or high dose, single or two shots; 5 received placebo; per-sample allocation not given. Sampling took place 63 days after the first vaccine or placebo injection. Sequenced material: peripheral blood, taken in a trial of Ad26.COV2.S vaccine versus placebo. All receptors derive from a person aged 18-65 years who received the Ad26.COV2.S COVID-19 vaccine or a placebo.

V gene TRBV7-2 combines with J gene TRBJ2-1; 9 bases are a match to TRBD2. This CDR3 region has 15 residues. Per the germline V gene, CDR1 is SGHTA and CDR2 is FQGNSA. Trimming took 1 base from V and 4 from J; bases not matched to a gene: 2. The chain's CDR3 is CASSLVSGGYNEQFF. The CDR3 DNA follows: TGTGCCAGCAGCTTAGTTAGCGGGGGTTACAATGAGCAGTTCTTC.

J is TRBJ2-5 and V is TRBV7-9; 8 bases match TRBD2. The germline V gene has CDR1 SEHNR and CDR2 FQNEAQ (reference sequence). V lost 4 bases to trimming and J lost 0 bases; unmatched junction nucleotides: 4. CDR3 length: 15 amino acids. CDR3 sequence: CASSYGLAYQETQYF. The CDR3 nucleotides read TGTGCCAGCAGCTATGGACTAGCTTACCAAGAGACCCAGTACTTC. Looking up the rest from reference TRBV7-9 and TRBJ2-5 gives the full variable domain: DTGVSQNPRHKITKRGQNVTFRCDPISEHNRLYWYRQTLGQGPEFLTYFQNEAQLEKSRLLSDRFSAERPKGSFSTLEIQRTEQGDSAMYLCASSYGLAYQETQYFGPGTRLLVL.

The J gene is TRBJ1-1, the V gene TRBV18; D may be TRBD1 (5 bases). The CDR3 totals 15 residues. The germline V gene encodes CDR1 KGHSH and CDR2 LQKENI. Trimming stripped 5 bases from V and 1 base from J, with 14 bases between. The CDR3 coding sequence is TGTGCCAGCTCAGCAACAGACGGACAGAACACTGAAGCTTTCTTT. Amino acids: CASSATDGQNTEAFF.

This sequence joins TRBV27 and TRBJ2-1; 8 bases align to TRBD2. The V gene end was trimmed by 5 bases and the J gene end by 1 base; junction bases not matched to a gene: 7. Per germline, CDR1 MNHEY and CDR2 SMNVEV (reference sequence). CDR3 length: 16 residues. CDR3 DNA sequence: TGTGCCAGCAGTGGATATAGCGGGGAGTCCTACAATGAGCAGTTCTTC. This encodes CASSGYSGESYNEQFF.

The chain carries TRBV29-1 and TRBJ1-1; D is uncertain. The CDR3 consists of 12 residues. Germline V lookup: CDR1 SQVTM, CDR2 ANQGSEA. V lost 3 bases and J lost 2, with 7 bases in between. The CDR3: CSVERVNTEAFF. Written as DNA, the CDR3 is TGCAGCGTTGAGAGGGTAAACACTGAAGCTTTCTTT.

This clone was seen only a few times. This chain uses TRBV6-2 or TRBV6-3 with TRBJ1-5; D gene uncertain. V lost 2 bases and J 1 base, leaving 15 bases between the germline ends. Per the germline V gene, CDR1 is MNHEY and CDR2 is SVGEGT. The CDR3 totals 17 residues. The CDR3 spells CASSYPDRVKSNQPQHF. The CDR3 nucleotides are TGTGCCAGCAGTTACCCTGATAGGGTTAAGAGCAATCAGCCCCAGCATTTT.

The chain has TRBV10-2 and TRBJ1-1; no reliable D call. Trimming shortened V by 5 bases and J by 8 bases, and 18 bases separated the two germline ends. The CDR3 runs 14 residues. Germline-derived CDR1 and CDR2 are WSHSY and SAAADI. CDR3: CASSTAALLGEAFF. As DNA, the CDR3 is TGCGCCAGCAGTACGGCCGCACTCCTGGGAGAAGCTTTCTTT.

For the CDR3, the DNA is TGTGCCAGCAGGGAGGGGACATCGAAGTACAATGAGCAGTTCTTC. This encodes CASREGTSKYNEQFF. V and J are TRBV28 and TRBJ2-1; D might be TRBD1 or TRBD2, each matching 6 bases. The germline gives CDR1 MDHEN, CDR2 SYDVKM. The CDR3 length is 15 residues. Trimming cost V 6 bases and J 4 bases, with 16 bases left between them.

This clone appeared a single time. The chain links TRBV4-3 to TRBJ1-4; D uncertain. Germline V gene data show CDR1 as LGHNA and CDR2 as YSLEER. This CDR3 comprises 14 residues. V gave up 0 bases and J gave up 10 bases, with 12 bases separating them. The DNA of the CDR3 is TGCGCCAGCAGCCAAGAACTTCCAACAGTAAAACTGTTTTTT. As protein: CASSQELPTVKLFF.

V gene TRBV6-7 combines with J gene TRBJ2-7; 8 bases agree with TRBD1. TRBV6-7 is filed as an ORF, its function uncertain. Unmatched junction bases numbered 4, after V lost 4 bases and J lost 2 bases. This CDR3 contains 14 residues. CDR3 DNA: TGTGCCAGCAGTTTCCGGGACAGGCCCTACGAGCAGTACTTC. Amino acid sequence: CASSFRDRPYEQYF.

The chain employs TRBV20-1 and TRBJ2-1; no clear D. This CDR3 is 13 amino acids long. Between the trimmed V and J ends, which lost 3 bases and 4 bases, there was a span of 10 bases. The germline CDR1 and CDR2 sequences are DFQATT and SNEGSKA (reference sequence). The CDR3 sequence is CSASGPLYNEQFF. In nucleotides, the CDR3 is TGCAGTGCTAGTGGGCCCTTATACAATGAGCAGTTCTTC.

The V and J genes are TRBV29-1 and TRBJ2-5, with D unresolved. Per the germline V gene, CDR1 is SQVTM and CDR2 is ANQGSEA. The CDR3 consists of 13 residues. Trimming pared 1 base from V and 7 bases from J, leaving 13 bases between. The CDR3 region has the DNA TGCAGCGTTGAAGCTGAGGCAGGCGGGACCCAGTACTTC. This translates into CSVEAEAGGTQYF.

The chain is built from TRBV4-3 and TRBJ1-3, with D unresolved. CDR3 length equals 15 residues. The germline V gene encodes CDR1 LGHNA and CDR2 YSLEER. V lost 2 bases, J lost 3 bases, and 11 bases lay in between. For the CDR3, the DNA is TGCGCCAGCAGCCAAAAAGGTCTCGATGGAAACACCATATATTTT. Amino acids: CASSQKGLDGNTIYF.

This clone was counted once. The chain combines TRBV4-1 with TRBJ1-2, with D possibly matching TRBD1 (5 bases). Trimming cost V 0 bases and J 4 bases, with 9 bases left between them. The germline V gene has CDR1 MGHRA and CDR2 YSYEKL. CDR3 length: 14 amino acids. CDR3: CASSQDGAPYGYTF. The CDR3, as DNA: TGCGCCAGCAGCCAAGACGGGGCCCCCTATGGCTACACCTTC.

This clone was seen a single time. CDR3 region: CASSLGGPYNEQFF. The CDR3 DNA follows: TGTGCCAGCAGCTTGGGGGGGCCGTACAATGAGCAGTTCTTC. V usage is TRBV11-3 and J usage is TRBJ2-1, with D maybe TRBD2 (7 bases). Germline V gene data show CDR1 as SGHNT and CDR2 as YENEEA. This CDR3 has 14 residues. With 3 bases removed from V and 4 bases from J, the gap between germline ends came to 10 bases.

The chain recombines TRBV7-6 with TRBJ2-1; TRBD2 matches at 10 bases. Losses at the gene ends were 0 bases for V and 4 bases for J; bases not matched to a gene: 18. CDR3 length: 21 amino acids. Germline CDR1 is SGHVS and CDR2 is FNYEAQ. This CDR3 is CASSLASGTGVLAGPYNEQFF. The CDR3 nucleotides are TGTGCCAGCAGCTTAGCGTCCGGGACAGGAGTACTAGCGGGACCGTACAATGAGCAGTTCTTC. The full variable domain, completed using reference TRBV7-6 and TRBJ2-1, is GAGVSQSPRYKVTKRGQDVALRCDPISGHVSLYWYRQALGQGPEFLTYFNYEAQQDKSGLPNDRFSAERPEGSISTLTIQRTEQRDSAMYRCASSLASGTGVLAGPYNEQFFGPGTRLTVL.

The gene calls are TRBV6-2 or TRBV6-3 and TRBJ1-6; possible D gene TRBD1, 6 bases. The CDR3 loop spans 15 amino acids. V was trimmed by 5 bases and J by 6 bases, leaving 14 bases between them. Per the germline V gene, CDR1 is MNHEY and CDR2 is SVGEGT. This chain's CDR3 is CASSQATGSNSPLHF. In nucleotides, the CDR3 is TGTGCCAGCAGTCAAGCGACAGGCTCTAATTCACCCCTCCACTTT.

The rearrangement joins TRBV11-2 to TRBJ2-1, with TRBD2 matching 9 bases. Per the germline V gene, CDR1 is SGHAT and CDR2 is FQNNGV. J was trimmed by 7 bases and V by 7 bases; bases with no gene match: 14. CDR3 length equals 16 residues. The CDR3 DNA is TGTGCCAGCACCCCACTTGGGGCGGGGGGGCTTAATGAGCAGTTCTTC. It specifies CASTPLGAGGLNEQFF.

This sequence joins TRBV27 and TRBJ2-7, with D possibly matching TRBD1 (5 bases). The V end was cut by 2 bases, the J end by 2 bases, with 13 bases between. CDR3 length equals 15 residues. CDR1 and CDR2 (germline): MNHEY, SMNVEV (reference sequence). The CDR3 bases are TGTGCCAGCAGTTTACAGGGTATCTTCCCCTACGAGCAGTACTTC. Protein: CASSLQGIFPYEQYF.

The J gene is TRBJ2-5, the V gene TRBV10-2; D is unresolved. V was cut by 3 bases and J by 5 bases, with 4 bases left in between. The CDR3 covers 11 residues. CDR1 is WSHSY, CDR2 SAAADI, per germline. CDR3 sequence (DNA): TGCGCCAGCAGTGACCGGGAGACCCAGTACTTC. Amino acids: CASSDRETQYF.